A selection of T cell receptor beta chains follows, all from one sample in a study of persistence of HIV-infected CD4 T cells. Sequenced by immunoSEQ multiplex PCR; TCRdb stores in-frame clones only, minus some. This table holds 40,000 or so clones, more than 80% found once. No antigen is known for these receptors. This sample comprised CD4+ T cells sorted from PBMCs after roughly 18-hour stimulation, obtained from a patient who received antiretroviral therapy. The receptors derive from an adult man with HIV who was CMV-seropositive. Each CDR3 is given with its conserved first and last residue. D genes are given only for firm matches. The listing skips clone size in some rows; elsewhere it reads once, few, many or a size class.

d_call clone_size j_call v_call cdr3_nt cdr3_aa
TRBD1 NA TRBJ2-6 TRBV27 TGTGCCAGCAGTCCGGGACAGGGGGCAGGTTCTGGGGCCAACGTCCTGACTTTC CASSPGQGAGSGANVLTF
NA NA TRBJ2-2 TRBV6-5 TGTGCCAGCAGTTACTCGAGGGGCACCGGGGAGCTGTTTTTT CASSYSRGTGELFF
NA few TRBJ1-5 TRBV19 TGTGCCAGTAGTCTGGGGAGGGGCAATCAGCCCCAGCATTTT CASSLGRGNQPQHF
NA once TRBJ2-3 TRBV10-2 TGCGCCAGCAGTGAGCTGACAGATACGCAGTATTTT CASSELTDTQYF
TRBD1 NA TRBJ1-3 TRBV6-5 TGTGCCAGCAGTAAGACAGGGGCTGGAAACACCATATATTTT CASSKTGAGNTIYF
TRBD1 NA TRBJ1-4 TRBV5-1 TGCGCCAGCAGCTTATGGGACAGGAGGGAAAAACTGTTTTTT CASSLWDRREKLFF
NA NA TRBJ2-2 TRBV6-6 TGTGCCAGCAGTTACTTGAGCACCGGGGAGCTGTTTTTT CASSYLSTGELFF
NA NA TRBJ2-7 TRBV29-1 TGCAGCGTTGGCAAGGACTCCTACGAGCAGTACTTC CSVGKDSYEQYF
NA NA TRBJ2-7 TRBV9 TGTGCCAGCAGCGTAAGCGGAACCGCCGAGCAGTACTTC CASSVSGTAEQYF
NA NA TRBJ1-2 TRBV19 TGTGCCAGTAGTATACAGGGTTATGGCTACACCTTC CASSIQGYGYTF
NA NA TRBJ2-4 TRBV2 TGTGCCAGCAGCCTAGGGGGTGGAGGGAACATTCAGTACTTC CASSLGGGGNIQYF
NA NA TRBJ1-5 TRBV20-1 TGCAGTGCTAGTCGGATTGTGCGTAGCAATCAGCCCCAGCATTTT CSASRIVRSNQPQHF
NA NA TRBJ2-7 TRBV4-1 TGCGCCAGCAGTGTAAGGGGGGACCCCTCCTACGAGCAGTACTTC CASSVRGDPSYEQYF
TRBD1 NA TRBJ1-2 TRBV29-1 TGCAGCTTCCGCGGACAGGGTGGAGGGGGCTACACCTTC CSFRGQGGGGYTF
NA NA TRBJ1-5 TRBV7-9 TGTGCCAGCAGCTTAGCAGGGCAGGGAGAGCCCCAGCATTTT CASSLAGQGEPQHF
NA NA TRBJ1-6 TRBV5-1 TGCGCCAGCAGCTTGGAACCAGGGAGTAATTCACCCCTCCACTTT CASSLEPGSNSPLHF
TRBD1 NA TRBJ2-6 TRBV2 TGTGCCAGCAGCAACAGGGGTTTTGTTCAGGGGGCCAACGTCCTGACTTTC CASSNRGFVQGANVLTF
NA NA TRBJ1-1 TRBV9 TGTGCCAGCAGCCTCCAACCGGGGGGGAACACTGAAGCTTTCTTT CASSLQPGGNTEAFF
NA NA TRBJ1-4 TRBV21-1 TGTGCCAGCCGGGGGACAGGGAGGGGGAATGAAAAACTGTTTTTT CASRGTGRGNEKLFF
NA few TRBJ1-3 TRBV7-7 TGTGCCAGCAGCTTATCCCCGGGCTCTGGAAACACCATATATTTT CASSLSPGSGNTIYF
NA once TRBJ2-3 TRBV24-1 TGTGCCACCAGTGAACGAGGCTTTACGCAGTATTTT CATSERGFTQYF
NA NA TRBJ1-5 TRBV7-9 TGTGCCAGCAGCTTGGCTCAGGGGCAGCCCCAGCATTTT CASSLAQGQPQHF
TRBD1 few TRBJ1-5 TRBV2 TGTGCCAGCACTCTTACGGGACAGGGAAATCAGCCCCAGCATTTT CASTLTGQGNQPQHF
NA NA TRBJ1-6 TRBV10-3 TGTGCCATCAGTCCGGATACCCCGGGATCACCCCTCCACTTT CAISPDTPGSPLHF
TRBD2 NA TRBJ2-3 TRBV5-1 TGCGCCAGCAGCTTGGGAATAGCGGGGGTTACAGATACGCAGTATTTT CASSLGIAGVTDTQYF
TRBD2 NA TRBJ2-2 TRBV24-1 TGTGCCACCAGTGACTCTCGGGGCGGGGGGACGGTCGGGGAGCTGTTTTTT CATSDSRGGGTVGELFF
NA NA TRBJ1-3 TRBV19 TGTGCCAGTAGGGACGGCTACACCATATATTTT CASRDGYTIYF
NA NA TRBJ1-2 TRBV3-1/TRBV3-2 TGTGCCAGCAGCCAAGACGGATCTATCCAGGGGTATGGCTACACCTTC CASSQDGSIQGYGYTF
TRBD2 NA TRBJ2-2 TRBV27 TGTGCCAGCAGTTCTAGCGGGGGGGCGGCCGGGGAGCTGTTTTTT CASSSSGGAAGELFF
TRBD1 once TRBJ1-2 TRBV2 TGTGCCAGCAGAACAGGGGATGGCTACACCTTC CASRTGDGYTF
NA NA TRBJ1-1 TRBV12-3/TRBV12-4 TGTGCCAGCAGTTTTCGTGGCGACTCGGCTTTCTTT CASSFRGDSAFF
NA NA TRBJ1-5 TRBV18 TGTGCCAGCTCCCGGGACGAAAATCAGCCCCAGCATTTT CASSRDENQPQHF
NA NA TRBJ1-6 TRBV19 TGTGCCAGTAGGAGCGGAGGAACAGTTCAGAATTCACCCCTCCACTTT CASRSGGTVQNSPLHF
NA NA TRBJ2-7 TRBV10-1 TGCGCCAGCAGTGCCGAACTCCTGGGGGAGCAGTACTTC CASSAELLGEQYF
NA NA TRBJ2-7 TRBV7-9 TGTGCCAGCAGCTTAGCGAGGATTTCCTACGAGCAGTACTTC CASSLARISYEQYF
NA NA TRBJ1-5 TRBV28 TGTGCCAGCAGTTTAAAGACCTTTCAGATACTGCCCCAGCATTTT CASSLKTFQILPQHF
NA NA TRBJ1-2 TRBV9 TGTGCCAGCACCCCCGATCCACAGGGTGGGTATGGCTACACCTTC CASTPDPQGGYGYTF
TRBD1 NA TRBJ2-7 TRBV27 TGTGCCAGCAGTTTATTACAGGGGCAAAGGTTCTCCGAGCAGTACTTC CASSLLQGQRFSEQYF
NA NA TRBJ1-1 TRBV7-8 TGTGCCAGCAGCCGGGGGGCAACCAGAGCAACTGAAGCTTTCTTT CASSRGATRATEAFF
NA NA TRBJ2-7 TRBV28 TGTGCCAGCAGTTTATACGGCTCTCGGGCTTACGAGCAGTACTTC CASSLYGSRAYEQYF
NA once TRBJ1-1 TRBV3-1/TRBV3-2 TGTGCCAGCAGCCAAGATAACAGAGCAGCCCCTGAAGCTTTCTTT CASSQDNRAAPEAFF
TRBD1 NA TRBJ1-2 TRBV5-1 TGCGCCAGCAGCTTGGAGGGGGCGGACTATGGCTACACCTTC CASSLEGADYGYTF
NA once TRBJ2-1 TRBV6-5 TGTGCCAGCAGTTACATGAGAGGTGAGCAGTTCTTC CASSYMRGEQFF
NA NA TRBJ2-7 TRBV5-1 TGCGCCAGCAGCTTTTCAGTGGGCTCCTACGAGCAGTACTTC CASSFSVGSYEQYF
NA once TRBJ2-2 TRBV18 TGTGCCAGCTCACCACAAGCTAGCAGCGGGGAGCTGTTTTTT CASSPQASSGELFF
NA NA TRBJ2-7 TRBV25-1 TGTGCCAGCAGTGGGGGTGGGGGATTGGGTTACGAGCAGTACTTC CASSGGGGLGYEQYF
NA once TRBJ1-6 TRBV29-1 TGCAGCGTTGGGGAGGGGAACCATTCACCCCTCCACTTT CSVGEGNHSPLHF
NA NA TRBJ2-1 TRBV18 TGTGCCAGCTCACCACCTGCGAGAAGCTCCTACAATGAGCAGTTCTTC CASSPPARSSYNEQFF